The 7 T cell receptor beta chains presented below share a single source sample, sequenced in a study of CD8 T cells in ankylosing spondylitis (dated by TCRdb to about 2017). Libraries were made using 5' RACE. The instrument given in TCRdb is Illumina HiSeq 2500. Through fastp at Q25 and MiXCR, TCRdb rebuilt clones from the public reads, retaining in-frame beta chains. CDR3 protein duplicates are merged, each entry listing the most common genes and DNA. In all, the sample holds about 240,000 distinct CDR3 sequences, and 24% of those were seen once. Approximately 0.61% of the sample goes to the ten largest clones. The sample was blood, either unsorted or a sorted T cell fraction (not recorded which). The receptor set was obtained from a male donor with ankylosing spondylitis or in good health (not recorded which).

J is TRBJ2-3 and V is TRBV20-1; D is perhaps TRBD2 (6 bases). V was cut by 5 bases and J by 3 bases, with 12 bases left in between. This CDR3 spans 13 amino acids. Germline V gene sequence: CDR1 DFQATT, CDR2 SNEGSKA (reference sequence). In DNA, the CDR3 is TGCAGTGCTTCGGGACTGATGACAGATACGCAGTATTTT. Amino acid sequence: CSASGLMTDTQYF.

In this sample, this clonotype turned up many times. J is TRBJ2-2 and V is TRBV20-1; D is possibly TRBD2 (6 bases). In germline, CDR1 is DFQATT, CDR2 SNEGSKA (reference sequence). This CDR3 is 15 amino acids long. Trimming took 5 bases from V and 5 from J, leaving 18 bases between them. The CDR3 sequence is CSARDRLLATGELFF. The CDR3, as DNA: TGCAGTGCTCGGGACCGACTCCTAGCGACCGGGGAGCTGTTTTTT.

In DNA form, the CDR3 reads TGTGCCAGCAGTTATGGGACAGCCTCCCTACGGGAGTACTTC. Its protein product is CASSYGTASLREYF. This sequence joins TRBV7-8 and TRBJ2-7; 7 positions agree with TRBD1. This CDR3 region has 14 residues. The ends lost 6 bases at V and 11 bases at J; junction bases unmatched: 16. Germline loops: CDR1 SGHVS, CDR2 FQNEAQ. Using reference TRBV7-8 and TRBJ2-7 for the parts outside the CDR3, the full variable domain is GAGVSQSPRYKVAKRGQDVALRCDPISGHVSLFWYQQALGQGPEFLTYFQNEAQLDKSGLPSDRFFAERPEGSVSTLKIQRTQQEDSAVYLCASSYGTASLREYFGPGTRLTVT.

This clonotype was detected only a few times. This chain connects TRBV20-1 to TRBJ2-5, with 9 bases identical to TRBD2. The trim removed 5 bases at V and 2 bases at J, leaving 6 bases unmatched. Germline CDR1 reads DFQATT; CDR2 reads SNEGSKA (reference sequence). CDR3 length equals 14 residues. CDR3 sequence: CSARVLAGQETQYF. Here the CDR3 DNA reads TGCAGTGCTCGGGTTCTAGCGGGGCAAGAGACCCAGTACTTC.

This clonotype occurred a few times. This chain links TRBV6-1 with TRBJ1-1, with TRBD1 matching over 7 bases. V gave up 6 bases and J gave up 0 bases; unmatched junction bases: 10. The germline gives CDR1 MNHNS, CDR2 SASEGT. The CDR3 spans 16 residues. CDR3 coding DNA: TGTGCCAGCAGGAACCGGGACAGCAAGGTGAACACTGAAGCTTTCTTT. It encodes CASRNRDSKVNTEAFF.

CDR3 in amino acids: CSAPTQHGYTF. CDR3 nucleotide sequence: TGCAGTGCTCCGACCCAGCACGGCTACACCTTC. The chain links TRBV20-1 to TRBJ1-2; D unresolved. The CDR3 sequence is 11 residues long. V lost 5 bases to trimming and J lost 8 bases, with 12 bases between them. CDR1 is DFQATT and CDR2 is SNEGSKA in the germline V gene (reference sequence).

This clonotype appeared a few times. The genes are TRBV20-1 and TRBJ2-2, with 8 bases identical to TRBD1. The CDR3 has 15 amino acids. CDR1 is DFQATT, CDR2 SNEGSKA, per germline (reference sequence). V lost 1 base, J lost 4 bases, and 5 bases stayed unmatched. The CDR3 coding sequence is TGCAGTGCTAGAGGGGGCAGGGGGCGCACCGGGGAGCTGTTTTTT. Translation: CSARGGRGRTGELFF.